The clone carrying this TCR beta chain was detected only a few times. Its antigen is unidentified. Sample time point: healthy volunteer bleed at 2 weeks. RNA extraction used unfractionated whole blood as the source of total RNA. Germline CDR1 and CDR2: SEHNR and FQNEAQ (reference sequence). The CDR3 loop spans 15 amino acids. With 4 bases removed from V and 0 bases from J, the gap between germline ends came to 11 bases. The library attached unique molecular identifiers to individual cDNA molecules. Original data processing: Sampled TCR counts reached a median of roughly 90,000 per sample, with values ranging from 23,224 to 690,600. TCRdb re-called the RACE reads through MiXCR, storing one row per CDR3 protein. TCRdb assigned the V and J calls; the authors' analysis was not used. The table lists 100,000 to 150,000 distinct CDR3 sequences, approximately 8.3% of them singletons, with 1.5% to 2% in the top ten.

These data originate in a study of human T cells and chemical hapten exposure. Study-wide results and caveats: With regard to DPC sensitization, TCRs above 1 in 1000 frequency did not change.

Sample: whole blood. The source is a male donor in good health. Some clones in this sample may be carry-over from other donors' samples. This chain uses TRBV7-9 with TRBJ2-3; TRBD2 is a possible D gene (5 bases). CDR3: CASSSPGSSTDTQYF. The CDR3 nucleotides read TGTGCCAGCAGCTCCCCGGGATCAAGCACAGATACGCAGTATTTT.